This T cell receptor beta chain was found in a study of regulatory T cells in long-lasting Graves disease. CDR1 is SGHRS, CDR2 YFSETQ, per germline. Trimming removed 4 bases from V and 6 bases from J; junction bases left unmatched: 7. The CDR3 covers 15 residues. A few counts support this clonotype. Time point reported: newly diagnosed GD, antithyroid drugs for less than 3 months. PBMC-derived RNA was used for the TCR library. One endocrinology department in Xi'an, China, was where patients came from. iRepertoire HTBI primers and Arm-PCR of CDR3 regions built TCR beta libraries. TCRdb independently ran MiXCR on the multiplex PCR reads; one entry per CDR3 protein. Of approximately 400,000 distinct CDR3 sequences detected, about 15% appear once; the ten largest clones hold approximately 7.8%. A further study also used this sample, focusing on T cells in Graves' hyperthyroidism and ophthalmopathy. In that study: Stability of Graves' hyperthyroidism was defined as absent ophthalmopathy progression within 18 months. The study used the HTBI primer set for a first-round RT-PCR of the TCR CDR3.

This sample comprised peripheral blood mononuclear cells (PBMCs), obtained at new diagnosis, from a patient treated with antithyroid drugs. The V call is TRBV5-1, the J call TRBJ2-1; the match to TRBD1 covers 10 bases. This TCR came from a woman between 35 and 50 years old with Graves disease. The CDR3 reads CASSNRDRGANEQFF. Written as DNA, the CDR3 is TGCGCCAGCAGCAACCGGGACAGGGGAGCCAATGAGCAGTTCTTC. The full variable domain, its missing parts supplied by reference TRBV5-1 and TRBJ2-1, is KAGVTQTPRYLIKTRGQQVTLSCSPISGHRSVSWYQQTPGQGLQFLFEYFSETQRNKGNFPGRFSGRQFSNSRSEMNVSTLELGDSALYLCASSNRDRGANEQFFGPGTRLTVL.